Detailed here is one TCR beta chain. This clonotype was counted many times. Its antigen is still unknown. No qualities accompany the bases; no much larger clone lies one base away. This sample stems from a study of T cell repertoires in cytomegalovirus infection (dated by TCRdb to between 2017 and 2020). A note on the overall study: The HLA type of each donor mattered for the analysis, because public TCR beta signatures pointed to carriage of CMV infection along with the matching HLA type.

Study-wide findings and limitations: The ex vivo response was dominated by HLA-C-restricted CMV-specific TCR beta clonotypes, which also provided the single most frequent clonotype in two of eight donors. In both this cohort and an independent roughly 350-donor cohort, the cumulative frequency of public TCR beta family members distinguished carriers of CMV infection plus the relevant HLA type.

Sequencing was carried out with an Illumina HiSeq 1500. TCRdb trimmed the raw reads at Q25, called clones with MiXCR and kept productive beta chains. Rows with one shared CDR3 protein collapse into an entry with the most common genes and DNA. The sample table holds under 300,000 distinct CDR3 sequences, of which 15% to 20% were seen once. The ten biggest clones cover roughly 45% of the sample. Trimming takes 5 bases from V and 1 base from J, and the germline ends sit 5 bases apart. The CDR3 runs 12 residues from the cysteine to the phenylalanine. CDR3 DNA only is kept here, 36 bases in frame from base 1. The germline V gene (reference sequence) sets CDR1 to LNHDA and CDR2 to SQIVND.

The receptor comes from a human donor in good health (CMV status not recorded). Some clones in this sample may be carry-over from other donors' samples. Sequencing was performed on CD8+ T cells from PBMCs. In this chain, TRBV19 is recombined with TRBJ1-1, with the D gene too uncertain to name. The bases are TGTGCCAGTAGTCGTTCGAACACTGAAGCTTTCTTT. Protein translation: CASSRSNTEAFF.